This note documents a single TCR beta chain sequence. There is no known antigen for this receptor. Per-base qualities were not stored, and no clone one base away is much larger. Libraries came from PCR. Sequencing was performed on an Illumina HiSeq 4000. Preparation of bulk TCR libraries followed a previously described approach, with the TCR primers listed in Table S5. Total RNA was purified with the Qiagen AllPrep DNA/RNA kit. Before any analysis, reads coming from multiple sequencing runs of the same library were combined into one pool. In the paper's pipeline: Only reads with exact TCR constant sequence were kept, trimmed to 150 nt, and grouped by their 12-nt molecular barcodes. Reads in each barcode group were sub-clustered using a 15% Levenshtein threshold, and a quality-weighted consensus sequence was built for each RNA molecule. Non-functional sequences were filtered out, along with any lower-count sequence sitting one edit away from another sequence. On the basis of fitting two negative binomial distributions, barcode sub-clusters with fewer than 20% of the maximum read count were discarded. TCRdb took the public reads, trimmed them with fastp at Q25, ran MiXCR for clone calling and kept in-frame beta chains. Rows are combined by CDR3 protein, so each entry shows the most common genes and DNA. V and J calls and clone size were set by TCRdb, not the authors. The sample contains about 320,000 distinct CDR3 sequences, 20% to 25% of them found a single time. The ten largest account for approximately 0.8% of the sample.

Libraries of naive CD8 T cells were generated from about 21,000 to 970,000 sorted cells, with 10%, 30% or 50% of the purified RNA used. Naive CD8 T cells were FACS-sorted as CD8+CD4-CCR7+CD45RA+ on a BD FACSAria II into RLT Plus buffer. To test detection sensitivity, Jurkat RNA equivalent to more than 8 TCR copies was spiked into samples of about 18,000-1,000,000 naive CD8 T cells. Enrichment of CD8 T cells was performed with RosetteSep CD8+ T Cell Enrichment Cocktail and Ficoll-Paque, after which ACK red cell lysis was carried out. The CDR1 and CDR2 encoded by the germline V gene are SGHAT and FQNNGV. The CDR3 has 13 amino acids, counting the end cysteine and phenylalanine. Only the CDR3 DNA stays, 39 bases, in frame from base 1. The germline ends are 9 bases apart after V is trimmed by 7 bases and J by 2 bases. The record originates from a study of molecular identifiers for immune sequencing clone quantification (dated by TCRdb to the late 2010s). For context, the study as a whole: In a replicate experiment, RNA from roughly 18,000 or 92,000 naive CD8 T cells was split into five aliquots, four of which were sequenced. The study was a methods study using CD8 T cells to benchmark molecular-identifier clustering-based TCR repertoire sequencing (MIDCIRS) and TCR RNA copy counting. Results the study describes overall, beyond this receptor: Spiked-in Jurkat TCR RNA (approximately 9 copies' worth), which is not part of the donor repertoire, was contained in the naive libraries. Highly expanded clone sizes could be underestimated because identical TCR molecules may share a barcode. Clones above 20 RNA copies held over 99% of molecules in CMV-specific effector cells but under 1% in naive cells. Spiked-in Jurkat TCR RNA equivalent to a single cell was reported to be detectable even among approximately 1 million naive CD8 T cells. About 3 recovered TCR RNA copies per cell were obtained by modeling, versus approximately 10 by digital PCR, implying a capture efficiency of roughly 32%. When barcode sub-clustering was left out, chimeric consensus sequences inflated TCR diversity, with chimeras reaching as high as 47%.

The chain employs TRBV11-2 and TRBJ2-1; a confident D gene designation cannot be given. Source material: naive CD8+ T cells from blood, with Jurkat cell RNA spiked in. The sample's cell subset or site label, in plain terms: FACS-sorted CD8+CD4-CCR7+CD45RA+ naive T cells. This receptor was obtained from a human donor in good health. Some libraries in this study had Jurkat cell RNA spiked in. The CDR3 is CASKTYTYNEQFF. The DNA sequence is TGTGCCAGCAAAACGTATACCTACAATGAGCAGTTCTTC. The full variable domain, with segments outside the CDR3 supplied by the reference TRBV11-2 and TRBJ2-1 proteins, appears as EAGVAQSPRYKIIEKRQSVAFWCNPISGHATLYWYQQILGQGPKLLIQFQNNGVVDDSQLPKDRFSAERLKGVDSTLKIQPAKLEDSAVYLCASKTYTYNEQFFGPGTRLTVL.